The 2 T cell receptor beta chains reported below all come from one sample, sequenced in a study of blood T cell repertoires in COVID-19. Profiled with immunoSEQ multiplex PCR; TCRdb holds only in-frame clones, not every one. The repertoire consists of 65,000 to 70,000 clones, with 70% to 90% occurring once and the leading ten covering approximately 15%. The sample taken for sequencing was peripheral blood. The receptors come from a man between 40 and 49 years old with COVID-19, enrolled during active disease.

The chain combines TRBV4-2 with TRBJ1-1; the D gene is possibly TRBD1 (5 bases). V was trimmed by 0 bases and J by 8 bases, leaving 13 bases between them. The CDR3 runs 14 residues. Germline values: CDR1 LGHNA, CDR2 YNFKEQ. Written as DNA, the CDR3 is TGTGCCAGCAGCCAAGAAGGACGGACACAGGAAGCTTTCTTT. Translation gives CASSQEGRTQEAFF.

The sample holds a few counts of this clone. V and J are TRBV5-1 and TRBJ1-1; 9 positions agree with TRBD1. The CDR3 runs to 16 residues. V lost 4 bases to trimming and J lost 2 bases; unmatched junction nucleotides: 9. Germline values: CDR1 SGHRS, CDR2 YFSETQ. CDR3 in amino acids: CASSQSGQGFNTEAFF. DNA of the CDR3: TGCGCCAGCAGCCAATCCGGACAGGGGTTCAACACTGAAGCTTTCTTT.